The sample holds many counts of the clone carrying this T cell receptor (beta chain). Antigen unknown. This CDR3 is 15 amino acids long. Looked up from germline, CDR1 is SGHNT and CDR2 is YYREEE (reference sequence). V gave up 0 bases and J gave up 0 bases, with 6 bases separating them. The data stem from a study of breast tumors, draining lymph nodes, adjacent tissues. Samples came from axillary lymph nodes draining the breast cancer. Study conclusions and caveats: Tumor TCR diversity was below lymph nodes but above nontumor tissue.

TCRdb reanalysed the multiplex PCR reads using MiXCR and keeps one entry per CDR3 protein. The table has approximately 280,000 distinct CDR3 sequences, about 33% seen once; the top ten hold under 1.2%. The chain is built from TRBV5-4 and TRBJ2-2; D call uncertain. The sample consisted of axillary lymph node tissue. The source of this sequence is a female donor with breast cancer. Some clones in this sample may be carry-over from other donors' samples. CDR3 sequence: CASSLDSTNTGELFF. The CDR3, as DNA: TGTGCCAGCAGCTTGGACAGCACGAACACCGGGGAGCTGTTTTTT.